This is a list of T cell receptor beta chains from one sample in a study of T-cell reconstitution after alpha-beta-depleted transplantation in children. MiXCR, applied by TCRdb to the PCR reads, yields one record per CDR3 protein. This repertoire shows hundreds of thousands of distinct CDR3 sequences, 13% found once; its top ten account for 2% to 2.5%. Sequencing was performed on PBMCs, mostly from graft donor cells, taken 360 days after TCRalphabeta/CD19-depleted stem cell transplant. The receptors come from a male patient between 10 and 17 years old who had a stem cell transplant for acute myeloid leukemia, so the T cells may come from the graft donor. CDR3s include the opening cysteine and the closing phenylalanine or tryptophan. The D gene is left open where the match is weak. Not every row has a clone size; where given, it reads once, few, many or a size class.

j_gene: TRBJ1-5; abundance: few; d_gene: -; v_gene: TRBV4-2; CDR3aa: CASSLTFGAANFRSNQPQHF; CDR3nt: TGTGCCAGCAGCCTGACCTTTGGGGCAGCCAACTTTCGGAGCAATCAGCCCCAGCATTTT
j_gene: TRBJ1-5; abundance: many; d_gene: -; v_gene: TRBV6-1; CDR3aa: CASSRDSNQPQHF; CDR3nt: TGTGCCAGCAGTCGGGACAGCAATCAGCCCCAGCATTTT
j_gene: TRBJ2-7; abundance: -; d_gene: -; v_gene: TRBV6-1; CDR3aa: CASSPFRGLSYEQYF; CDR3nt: TGTGCCAGCAGCCCCTTCCGGGGACTCTCCTACGAGCAGTACTTC
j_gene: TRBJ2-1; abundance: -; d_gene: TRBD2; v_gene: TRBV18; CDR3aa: CASSPTRTSGRAYNEQFF; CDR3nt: TGTGCCAGCTCACCGACCCGGACTAGCGGGAGGGCCTACAATGAGCAGTTCTTC
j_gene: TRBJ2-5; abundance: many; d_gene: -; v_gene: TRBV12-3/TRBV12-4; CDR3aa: CASSWTLTETQYF; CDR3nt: TGTGCCAGCAGTTGGACCCTCACGGAGACCCAGTACTTC
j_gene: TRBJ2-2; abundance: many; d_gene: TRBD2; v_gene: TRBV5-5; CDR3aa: CASSLAGGITGELFF; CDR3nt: TGCGCCAGCAGCTTAGCGGGGGGGATCACCGGGGAGCTGTTTTTT
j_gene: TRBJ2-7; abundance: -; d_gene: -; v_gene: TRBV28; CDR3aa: CASSYSGRGPSYEQYF; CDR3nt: TGTGCCAGCAGCTACAGTGGGCGGGGCCCCTCCTACGAGCAGTACTTC
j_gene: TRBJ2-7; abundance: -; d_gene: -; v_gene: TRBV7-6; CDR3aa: CASSLGGLDNYEQYF; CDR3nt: TGTGCCAGCAGCTTAGGGGGACTGGACAACTACGAGCAGTACTTC
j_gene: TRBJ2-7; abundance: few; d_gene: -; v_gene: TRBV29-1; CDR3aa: CSVVGRGPWEQYF; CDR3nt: TGCAGCGTTGTCGGCAGGGGTCCCTGGGAGCAGTACTTC
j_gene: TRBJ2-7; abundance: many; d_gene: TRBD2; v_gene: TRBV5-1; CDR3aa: CASSLRSSGGNYEQYF; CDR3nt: TGCGCCAGCAGCTTAAGATCTAGCGGGGGCAATTACGAGCAGTACTTC
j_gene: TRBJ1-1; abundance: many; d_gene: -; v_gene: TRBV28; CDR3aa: CASSEQQGGKTEAFF; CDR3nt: TGTGCCAGCAGCGAACAACAGGGAGGAAAGACTGAAGCTTTCTTT
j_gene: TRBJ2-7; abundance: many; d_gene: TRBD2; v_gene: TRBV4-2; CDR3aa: CATSPGGMVYEQYF; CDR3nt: TGTGCCACCTCCCCGGGAGGGATGGTCTACGAGCAGTACTTC
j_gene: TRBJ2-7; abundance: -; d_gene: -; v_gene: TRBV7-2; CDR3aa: CDSSLVFASEGPYEQYF; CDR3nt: TGTGACAGCAGCTTAGTATTCGCTAGCGAAGGTCCCTACGAGCAGTACTTC
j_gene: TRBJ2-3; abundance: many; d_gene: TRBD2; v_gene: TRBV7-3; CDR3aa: CASSALAGGPTDTQYF; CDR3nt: TGTGCCAGCAGCGCACTAGCGGGAGGACCCACAGATACGCAGTATTTT
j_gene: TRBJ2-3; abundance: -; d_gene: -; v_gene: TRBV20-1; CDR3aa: CSNSGERTDTQYF; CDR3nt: TGCAGTAATAGCGGAGAACGCACAGATACGCAGTATTTT
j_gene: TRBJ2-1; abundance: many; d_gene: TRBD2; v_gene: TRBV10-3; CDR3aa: CATLLAGVDEQFF; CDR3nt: TGTGCCACGCTACTAGCGGGAGTTGATGAGCAGTTCTTC
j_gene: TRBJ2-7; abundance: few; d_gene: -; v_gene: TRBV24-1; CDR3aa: CATSDPRRGLGEQYF; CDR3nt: TGTGCCACCAGTGATCCCCGGAGGGGGTTAGGCGAGCAGTACTTC
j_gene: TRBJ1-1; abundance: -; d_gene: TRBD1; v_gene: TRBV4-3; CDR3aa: CASSQDRGREAFF; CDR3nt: TGCGCCAGCAGCCAAGACAGGGGGCGGGAAGCTTTCTTT
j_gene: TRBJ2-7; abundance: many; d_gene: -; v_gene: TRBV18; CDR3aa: CASSPLGSKPSYEQYF; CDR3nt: TGTGCCAGCTCACCACTGGGGTCTAAACCCTCCTACGAGCAGTACTTC
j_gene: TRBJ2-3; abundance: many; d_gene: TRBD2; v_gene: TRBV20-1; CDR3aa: CSANSGRTDTQYF; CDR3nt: TGCAGTGCTAATAGCGGGAGGACGGATACGCAGTATTTT